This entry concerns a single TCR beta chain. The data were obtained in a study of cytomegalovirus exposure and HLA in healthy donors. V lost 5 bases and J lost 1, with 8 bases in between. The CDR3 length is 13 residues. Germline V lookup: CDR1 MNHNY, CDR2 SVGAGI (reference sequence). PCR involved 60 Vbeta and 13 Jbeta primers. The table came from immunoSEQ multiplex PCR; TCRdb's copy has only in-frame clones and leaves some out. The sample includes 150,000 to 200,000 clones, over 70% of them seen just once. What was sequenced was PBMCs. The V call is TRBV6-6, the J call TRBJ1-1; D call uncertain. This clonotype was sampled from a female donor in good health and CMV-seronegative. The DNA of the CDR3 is TGTGCCAGCAGTCCCCCAGGGAACACTGAAGCTTTCTTT. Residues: CASSPPGNTEAFF.